This T cell receptor beta chain was found in a study of T cell changes during pregnancy in multiple sclerosis. Method: immunoSEQ multiplex PCR; TCRdb's copy keeps in-frame clones and lacks some. The sample includes tens of thousands of clones, under 95% seen only once; the top ten take under 0.4%. The ends lost 2 bases at V and 4 bases at J; junction bases unmatched: 9. The CDR3 sequence is 17 residues long. Germline V gene sequence: CDR1 LNHDA, CDR2 SQIVND (reference sequence). This TCR derives from a female donor in good health, enrolled as a control in a pregnancy study. This specimen consisted of CD4+ T cells from peripheral blood mononuclear cells, obtained in the third trimester of pregnancy. This chain joins TRBV19 and TRBJ1-5; 9 bases map to TRBD1. CDR3 in DNA: TGTGCCAGTAGTATACACCAGGGACAGGGCCTTAATCAGCCCCAGCATTTT. Its protein product is CASSIHQGQGLNQPQHF.